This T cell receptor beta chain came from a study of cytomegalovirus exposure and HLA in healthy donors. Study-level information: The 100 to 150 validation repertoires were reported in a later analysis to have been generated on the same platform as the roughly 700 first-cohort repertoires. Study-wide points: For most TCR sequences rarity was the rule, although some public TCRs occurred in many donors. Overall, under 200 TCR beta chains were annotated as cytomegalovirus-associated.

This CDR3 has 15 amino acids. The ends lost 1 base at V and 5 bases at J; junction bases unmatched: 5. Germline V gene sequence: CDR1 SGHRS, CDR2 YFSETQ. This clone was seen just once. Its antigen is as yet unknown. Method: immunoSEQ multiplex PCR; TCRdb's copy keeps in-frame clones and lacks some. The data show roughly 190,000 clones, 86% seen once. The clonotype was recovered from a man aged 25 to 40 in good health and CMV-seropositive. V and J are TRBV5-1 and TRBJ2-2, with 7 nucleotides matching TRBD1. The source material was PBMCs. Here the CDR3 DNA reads TGCGCCAGCAGCTTGTTACAGGGGTCAACCGGGGAGCTGTTTTTT. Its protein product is CASSLLQGSTGELFF.